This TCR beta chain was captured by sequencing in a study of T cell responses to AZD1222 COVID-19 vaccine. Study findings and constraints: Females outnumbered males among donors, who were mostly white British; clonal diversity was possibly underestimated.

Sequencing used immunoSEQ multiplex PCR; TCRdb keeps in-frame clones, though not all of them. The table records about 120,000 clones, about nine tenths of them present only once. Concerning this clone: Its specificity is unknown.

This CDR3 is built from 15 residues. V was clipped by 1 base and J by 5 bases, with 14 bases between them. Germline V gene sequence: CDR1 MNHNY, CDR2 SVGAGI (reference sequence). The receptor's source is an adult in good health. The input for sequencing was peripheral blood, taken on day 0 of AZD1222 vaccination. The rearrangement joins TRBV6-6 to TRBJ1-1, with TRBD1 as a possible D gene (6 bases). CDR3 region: CASSYLGGLDTEAFF. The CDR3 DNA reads TGTGCCAGCAGTTACTTGGGGGGGCTGGATACTGAAGCTTTCTTT.